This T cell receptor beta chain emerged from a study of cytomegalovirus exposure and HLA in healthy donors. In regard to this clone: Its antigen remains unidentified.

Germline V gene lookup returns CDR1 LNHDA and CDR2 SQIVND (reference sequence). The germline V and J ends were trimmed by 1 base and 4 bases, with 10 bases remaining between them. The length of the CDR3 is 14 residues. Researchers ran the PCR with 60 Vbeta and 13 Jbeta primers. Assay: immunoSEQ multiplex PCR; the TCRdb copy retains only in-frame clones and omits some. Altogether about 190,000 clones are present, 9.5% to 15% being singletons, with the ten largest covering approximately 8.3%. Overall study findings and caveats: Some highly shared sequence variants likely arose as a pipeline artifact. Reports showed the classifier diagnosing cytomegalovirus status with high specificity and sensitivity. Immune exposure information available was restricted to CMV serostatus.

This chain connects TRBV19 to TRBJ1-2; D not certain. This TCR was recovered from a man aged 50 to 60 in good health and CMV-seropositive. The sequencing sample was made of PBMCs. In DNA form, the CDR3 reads TGTGCCAGTAGTATAGTTGACGGGTCCTATGGCTACACCTTC. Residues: CASSIVDGSYGYTF. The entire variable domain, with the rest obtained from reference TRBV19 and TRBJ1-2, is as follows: DGGITQSPKYLFRKEGQNVTLSCEQNLNHDAMYWYRQDPGQGLRLIYYSQIVNDFQKGDIAEGYSVSREKKESFPLTVTSAQKNPTAFYLCASSIVDGSYGYTFGSGTRLTVV.